Listed below are T cell receptor beta chains from one sample, sequenced in a study of T cell repertoires in cytomegalovirus infection. TCRdb reanalysed the reads using MiXCR and keeps one entry per CDR3 protein. In the table there are some 400,000 distinct CDR3 sequences, 25% to 40% of which are singletons. Sequenced material: PBMCs. These TCRs come from a human donor in good health (CMV status not recorded). Some clones in this sample may be carry-over from other donors' samples. The CDR3 runs from the conserved cysteine through the conserved F or W. D genes are given only for firm matches. Clone size is stated in some rows and not others, as once, few, many or a class when expanded.

J	size	V	D	CDR3	DNA
TRBJ1-6	-	TRBV27	-	CASSIRVPSPLHF	TGTGCCAGCAGTATCAGGGTTCCCTCACCCCTCCACTTT
TRBJ1-5	-	TRBV29-1	-	CSVQGGGQPQHF	TGCAGCGTTCAAGGAGGGGGTCAGCCCCAGCATTTT
TRBJ1-4	-	TRBV5-1	-	CASSPGLANEKLFF	TGCGCCAGCAGCCCGGGACTAGCTAATGAAAAACTGTTTTTT
TRBJ1-1	many	TRBV7-8	-	CASSQWTAARNTEAFF	TGTGCCAGCAGCCAGTGGACAGCAGCACGAAACACTGAAGCTTTCTTT
TRBJ1-5	few	TRBV2	TRBD1	CASSGTGGRNQPQHF	TGTGCCAGCAGTGGGACAGGGGGCCGGAATCAGCCCCAGCATTTT
TRBJ1-3	few	TRBV3-1	-	CASSPRTFSGNTIYF	TGTGCCAGCAGCCCTCGGACATTCTCTGGAAACACCATATATTTT
TRBJ1-2	-	TRBV7-4	TRBD1	CASSLSRTGYGYTF	TGTGCCAGCAGCTTATCAAGGACAGGTTATGGCTACACCTTC
TRBJ1-1	few	TRBV6-2/TRBV6-3	-	CASSADSSSTEAFF	TGTGCCAGCAGCGCAGACAGCAGTAGCACTGAAGCTTTCTTT
TRBJ1-4	few	TRBV7-9	TRBD1	CASSSAGTGPPNEKLFF	TGTGCCAGCAGCTCTGCCGGGACAGGGCCTCCTAATGAAAAACTGTTTTTT
TRBJ1-6	few	TRBV4-3	-	CASSQEDPGSKNSPLHF	TGCGCCAGCAGCCAAGAGGACCCGGGCTCCAAGAATTCACCCCTCCACTTT
TRBJ1-1	few	TRBV5-1	-	CASSYGGEGEAFF	TGCGCCAGCAGCTACGGTGGGGAGGGTGAAGCTTTCTTT
TRBJ2-7	-	TRBV6-6	-	CASQSSSYEQYF	TGTGCCAGCCAATCATCGTCCTACGAGCAGTACTTC
TRBJ1-2	-	TRBV23-1	-	CASSQTGRPRGGYTF	TGCGCCAGCAGTCAGACGGGACGGCCCCGGGGGGGCTACACCTTC
TRBJ2-2	-	TRBV19	TRBD1	CASSGPEGQANTGELFF	TGTGCCAGTAGTGGCCCCGAGGGACAGGCGAACACCGGGGAGCTGTTTTTT
TRBJ2-7	few	TRBV4-1	TRBD2	CASSQPGVAGTSGEQYF	TGCGCCAGCAGCCAACCTGGGGTAGCGGGGACGTCTGGGGAGCAGTACTTC
TRBJ1-3	once	TRBV29-1	-	CSVDVRGNGDTIYF	TGCAGCGTCGACGTCAGGGGTAACGGGGACACCATATATTTT
TRBJ1-1	-	TRBV20-1	-	CSVRAGNTEDFF	TGCAGTGTGAGAGCAGGGAACACTGAAGATTTCTTT